This entry concerns a single T cell receptor (beta chain). The source of the sample is a study of shared clonotypes between healthy human individuals. The germline gives CDR1 SGHNT, CDR2 YYREEE (reference sequence). The CDR3 runs 14 residues. The V and J ends lost 6 bases and 6 bases, in that order; junction bases with no gene match: 10. Sequencing used immunoSEQ multiplex PCR; TCRdb keeps in-frame clones, though not all of them. There are about 2.4 million clones in the sample; roughly 93% occur only once, and 0.35% to 0.45% lies in the top ten. The sequenced sample was naive CD4+ T cells from PBMCs. The sample's subset: CD45RA+ positively selected. This chain uses TRBV5-4 with TRBJ1-1; 8 nucleotides line up with TRBD1. The source of this sequence is a young man in good health. Some clones in this sample may be carry-over from other donors' samples. CDR3 in DNA: TGTGCCAGCAAGACTGGACAGGGAGGTGCTGAAGCTTTCTTT. This sequence encodes CASKTGQGGAEAFF. Full variable domain (outside the CDR3, taken from reference TRBV5-4 and TRBJ1-1): ETGVTQSPTHLIKTRGQQVTLRCSSQSGHNTVSWYQQALGQGPQFIFQYYREEENGRGNFPPRFSGLQFPNYSSELNVNALELDDSALYLCASKTGQGGAEAFFGQGTRLTVV.